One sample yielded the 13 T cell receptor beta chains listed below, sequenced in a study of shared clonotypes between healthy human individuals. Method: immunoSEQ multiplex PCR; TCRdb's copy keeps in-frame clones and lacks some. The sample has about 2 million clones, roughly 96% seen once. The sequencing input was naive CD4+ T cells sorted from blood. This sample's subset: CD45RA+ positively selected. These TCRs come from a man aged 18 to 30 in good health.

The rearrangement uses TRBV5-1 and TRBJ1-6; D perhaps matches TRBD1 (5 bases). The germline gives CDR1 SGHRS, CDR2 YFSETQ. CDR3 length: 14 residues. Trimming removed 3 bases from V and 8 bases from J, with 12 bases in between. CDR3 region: CASSYRGVDSPLHF. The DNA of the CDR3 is TGCGCCAGCAGCTACCGAGGGGTAGATTCACCCCTCCACTTT.

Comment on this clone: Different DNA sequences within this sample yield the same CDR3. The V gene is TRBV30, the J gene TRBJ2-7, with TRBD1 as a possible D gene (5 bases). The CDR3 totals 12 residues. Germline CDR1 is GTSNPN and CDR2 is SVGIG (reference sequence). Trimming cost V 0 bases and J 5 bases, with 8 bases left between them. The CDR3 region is CAWSVRGHEQYF. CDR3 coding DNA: TGTGCCTGGAGTGTAAGGGGCCACGAGCAGTACTTC.

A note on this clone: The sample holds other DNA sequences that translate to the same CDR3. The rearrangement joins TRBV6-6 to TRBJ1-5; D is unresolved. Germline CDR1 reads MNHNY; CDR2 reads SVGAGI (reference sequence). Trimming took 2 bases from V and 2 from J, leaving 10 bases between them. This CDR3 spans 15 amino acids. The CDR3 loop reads CASSYGVAGNQPQHF. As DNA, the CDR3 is TGTGCCAGCAGTTACGGGGTGGCGGGCAATCAGCCCCAGCATTTT.

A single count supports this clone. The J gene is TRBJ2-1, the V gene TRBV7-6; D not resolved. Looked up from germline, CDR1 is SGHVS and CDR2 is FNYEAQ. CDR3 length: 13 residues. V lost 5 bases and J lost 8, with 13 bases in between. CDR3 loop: CASSKRRNDEQFF. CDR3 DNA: TGTGCCAGCAGCAAAAGACGAAACGATGAGCAGTTCTTC.

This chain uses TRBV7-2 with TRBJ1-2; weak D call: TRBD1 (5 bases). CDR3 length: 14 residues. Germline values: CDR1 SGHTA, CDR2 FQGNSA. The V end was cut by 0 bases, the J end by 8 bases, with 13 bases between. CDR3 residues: CASSLAGRGGGYTF. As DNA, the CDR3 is TGTGCCAGCAGCTTAGCGGGGCGGGGCGGAGGCTACACCTTC.

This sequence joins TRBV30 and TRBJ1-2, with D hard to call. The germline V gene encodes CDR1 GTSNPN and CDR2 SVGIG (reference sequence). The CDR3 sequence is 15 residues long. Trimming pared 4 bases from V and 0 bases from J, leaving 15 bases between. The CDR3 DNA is TGTGCCTGGAAAACCAGGAGAATAGCTAACTATGGCTACACCTTC. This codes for CAWKTRRIANYGYTF.

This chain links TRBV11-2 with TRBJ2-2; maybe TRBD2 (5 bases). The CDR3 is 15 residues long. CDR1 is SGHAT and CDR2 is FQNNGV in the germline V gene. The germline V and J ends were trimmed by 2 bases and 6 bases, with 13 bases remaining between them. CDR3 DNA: TGTGCCAGCAGCTTAAACGGGGTCCTCGCCGGGGAGCTGTTTTTT. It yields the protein CASSLNGVLAGELFF.

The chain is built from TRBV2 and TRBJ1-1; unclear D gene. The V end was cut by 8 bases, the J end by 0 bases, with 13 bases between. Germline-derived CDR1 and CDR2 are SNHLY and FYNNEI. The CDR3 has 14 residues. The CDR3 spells CASGVAEMNTEAFF. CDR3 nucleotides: TGTGCCAGCGGGGTGGCAGAGATGAACACTGAAGCTTTCTTT. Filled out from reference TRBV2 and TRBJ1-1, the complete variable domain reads EPEVTQTPSHQVTQMGQEVILRCVPISNHLYFYWYRQILGQKVEFLVSFYNNEISEKSEIFDDQFSVERPDGSNFTLKIRSTKLEDSAMYFCASGVAEMNTEAFFGQGTRLTVV.

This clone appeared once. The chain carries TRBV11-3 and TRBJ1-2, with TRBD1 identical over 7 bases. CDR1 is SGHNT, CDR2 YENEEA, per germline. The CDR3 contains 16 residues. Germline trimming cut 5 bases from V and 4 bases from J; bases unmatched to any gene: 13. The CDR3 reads CASSPRRDRISYGYTF. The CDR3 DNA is TGTGCCAGCAGCCCTCGACGGGACAGAATTAGCTATGGCTACACCTTC.

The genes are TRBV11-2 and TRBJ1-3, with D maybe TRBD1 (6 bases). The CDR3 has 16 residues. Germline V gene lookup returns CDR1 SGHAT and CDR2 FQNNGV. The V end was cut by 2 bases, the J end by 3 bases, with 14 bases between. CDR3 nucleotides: TGTGCCAGCAGCTTATCAGGGGCCGGAGGTGGAAACACCATATATTTT. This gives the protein CASSLSGAGGGNTIYF.

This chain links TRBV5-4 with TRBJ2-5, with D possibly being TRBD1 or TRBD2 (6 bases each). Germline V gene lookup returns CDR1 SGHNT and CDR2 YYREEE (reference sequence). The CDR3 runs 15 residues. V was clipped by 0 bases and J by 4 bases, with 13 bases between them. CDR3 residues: CASSLAGRGRETQYF. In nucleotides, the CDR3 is TGTGCCAGCAGCTTGGCCGGACGGGGGCGAGAGACCCAGTACTTC.

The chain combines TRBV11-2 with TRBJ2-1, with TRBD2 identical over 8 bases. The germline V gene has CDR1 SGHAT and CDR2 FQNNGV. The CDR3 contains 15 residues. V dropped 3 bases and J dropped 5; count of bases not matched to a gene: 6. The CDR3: CASSFLAGGDNEQFF. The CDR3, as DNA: TGTGCCAGCAGCTTCCTAGCGGGCGGTGACAATGAGCAGTTCTTC.

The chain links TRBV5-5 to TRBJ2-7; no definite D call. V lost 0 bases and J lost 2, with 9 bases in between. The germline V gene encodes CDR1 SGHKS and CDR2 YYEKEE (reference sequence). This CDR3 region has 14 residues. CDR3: CASSLAGSTYEQYF. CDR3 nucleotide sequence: TGTGCCAGCAGCTTGGCCGGCAGTACCTACGAGCAGTACTTC.